This T cell receptor beta chain was captured in a study of blood T cell repertoires in COVID-19. Study summary: Collection of acute and convalescent COVID-19 samples took place in the United States, Italy and Spain. T cells, B-cell-depleted T cells, or PBMCs provided the cDNA or gDNA that served as material.

Original analysis: Reference gene primer amplification gave nucleated cell count estimates. Using immunoSEQ multiplex PCR, the repertoire was profiled, and TCRdb retains in-frame clones only, with some absent. V, J and clone size were drawn from that table, and D and trimming were deduced from the DNA. The profile covers about 210,000 clones, with approximately 89% appearing a single time and under 5.5% taken by the ten largest. Specimen: peripheral blood. This sequence was found in a woman aged 40 to 50 with acute or convalescent COVID-19.

The CDR3 DNA reads as TGTGCCAGCAGTTCTAACAGTGGAACTAATGAAAAACTGTTTTTT. Amino acid sequence: CASSSNSGTNEKLFF. The chain combines TRBV2 with TRBJ1-4; D remains ambiguous. The CDR3 spans 15 residues. Germline V CDR1 and CDR2: SNHLY, FYNNEI. V was shortened by 5 bases and J by 1 base, with 11 bases between the two germline ends.